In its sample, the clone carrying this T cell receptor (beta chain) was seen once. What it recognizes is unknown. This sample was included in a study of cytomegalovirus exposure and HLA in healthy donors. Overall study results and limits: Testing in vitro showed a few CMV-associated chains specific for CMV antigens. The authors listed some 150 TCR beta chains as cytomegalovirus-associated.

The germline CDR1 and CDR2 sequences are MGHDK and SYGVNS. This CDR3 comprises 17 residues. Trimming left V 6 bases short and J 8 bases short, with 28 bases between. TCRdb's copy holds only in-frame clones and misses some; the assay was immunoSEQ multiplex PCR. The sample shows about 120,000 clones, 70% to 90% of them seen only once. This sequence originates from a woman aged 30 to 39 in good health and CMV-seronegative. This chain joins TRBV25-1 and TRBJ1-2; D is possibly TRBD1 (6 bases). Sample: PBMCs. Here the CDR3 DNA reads TGTGCCAGCAGCTACACCCACAGGGAAGGGGGTACGTCGGGCTACACCTTC. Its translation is CASSYTHREGGTSGYTF.